One and the same sample provided the 7 T cell receptor beta chains below, sequenced in a study of T cells of healthy individuals. MiXCR, run by TCRdb on the 5' RACE reads, gives a single entry per CDR3 protein. Of approximately 89,000 distinct CDR3 sequences listed, roughly 5% are singletons. These TCRs come from a female donor in good health.

This clonotype was found a few times. The J gene is TRBJ1-2, the V gene TRBV7-2; 7 positions match TRBD1. The CDR3 spans 15 residues. CDR1 is SGHTA, CDR2 FQGNSA, per germline. V was pared by 4 bases and J by 4 bases, with 9 bases of the junction left unmatched. The CDR3 reads CASSSNRGGGYGYTF. CDR3 nucleotides: TGTGCCAGCAGCTCAAACAGGGGAGGAGGCTATGGCTACACCTTC.

This chain connects TRBV9 to TRBJ1-5; D call uncertain. The CDR3 is 14 amino acids. Germline CDR1 reads SGDLS; CDR2 reads YYNGEE. The V gene lost 5 bases and the J gene lost 4 bases, with 13 bases spanning the gap. CDR3 amino acids: CASSLEGENQPQHF. Here the CDR3 DNA reads TGTGCCAGCAGTCTAGAGGGCGAGAATCAGCCCCAGCATTTT. Full variable domain (remainder filled in from reference TRBV9 and TRBJ1-5): DSGVTQTPKHLITATGQRVTLRCSPRSGDLSVYWYQQSLDQGLQFLIQYYNGEERAKGNILERFSAQQFPDLHSELNLSSLELGDSALYFCASSLEGENQPQHFGDGTRLSIL.

This clonotype was picked up many times. The chain recombines TRBV7-2 with TRBJ2-3; a weak D match, TRBD2 (5 bases). Trimming left V 5 bases short and J 6 bases short, with 21 bases between. The CDR3 runs to 16 residues. CDR1 is SGHTA and CDR2 is FQGNSA in the germline V gene. The CDR3 loop is CASSPRRTVGRDTQYF. As DNA, the CDR3 is TGTGCCAGCAGCCCTAGAAGGACTGTTGGTAGGGATACGCAGTATTTT.

This clonotype was observed many times. The chain carries TRBV24-1 and TRBJ2-1; D remains unclear. Germline-derived CDR1 and CDR2 are KGHDR and SFDVKD. Trimming took off 9 bases at V and 1 base at J, with 6 bases between the two ends. The CDR3 is made up of 12 amino acids. The CDR3 sequence is CATPQSYNEQFF. CDR3 bases: TGTGCCACCCCTCAGTCCTACAATGAGCAGTTCTTC.

This clonotype appeared a few times. The V gene is TRBV7-3, the J gene TRBJ2-3, with 9 bases matching TRBD2. CDR3 length: 15 amino acids. Germline lookup yields CDR1 SGHTA and CDR2 FQGTGA. Losses at the gene ends were 3 bases for V and 7 bases for J; bases not matched to a gene: 8. The CDR3 region is CASSFSGSDGNTQYF. The CDR3 DNA is TGTGCCAGCAGCTTTAGCGGGAGTGATGGGAATACGCAGTATTTT.

The chain links TRBV29-1 to TRBJ2-3, with a weak D call TRBD1 (6 bases). There are 13 residues in the CDR3. V lost 6 bases and J 4 bases, leaving 14 bases between the germline ends. Germline V gene sequence: CDR1 SQVTM, CDR2 ANQGSEA. This chain's CDR3 is CSVAYRVSDTQYF. CDR3 nucleotide sequence: TGCAGCGTCGCTTACAGGGTCTCAGATACGCAGTATTTT.

The table lists this clonotype with a few counts. V gene TRBV5-1 combines with J gene TRBJ2-3; D gene ambiguous. V was cut by 0 bases and J by 2 bases, with 16 bases left in between. Per germline, CDR1 SGHRS and CDR2 YFSETQ. This CDR3 is 17 amino acids long. CDR3 in DNA: TGCGCCAGCAGCTTGGGGTTCTCGAAAGAAATCACAGATACGCAGTATTTT. Translation gives CASSLGFSKEITDTQYF.